The 17 T cell receptor beta chains reported below all come from one sample, sequenced in a study of PD-1 blockade in classical Hodgkin lymphoma. TCRdb's table, derived via immunoSEQ multiplex PCR, lists solely in-frame clones and lacks some. The table records approximately 110,000 clones, roughly nine tenths of them present only once. The sample's time point: cycle 4 day 1 (C4D1), after more than five weeks of nivolumab. The patients all showed relapse after autologous stem cell transplantation, while their brentuximab vedotin exposure varied. The sequences come from peripheral blood mononuclear cells (PBMCs), collected before the fourth cycle of nivolumab. The receptors come from a human donor with classical Hodgkin lymphoma.

This clone was detected once. This chain links TRBV29-1 with TRBJ1-2; TRBD1 aligns across 10 bases. Germline assignment: CDR1 SQVTM and CDR2 ANQGSEA. Unmatched junction bases numbered 13, after V lost 6 bases and J lost 0 bases. The CDR3 spans 17 residues. This chain's CDR3 is CSVHEPRDRGTNYGYTF. Here the CDR3 DNA reads TGCAGCGTCCATGAACCGCGGGACAGGGGAACTAACTATGGCTACACCTTC.

This clone has only one observation. The J gene is TRBJ1-2, the V gene TRBV10-1; possible D gene TRBD1, 6 bases. V lost 0 bases to trimming and J lost 8 bases, with 10 bases between them. CDR3 length: 13 residues. Germline CDR1 is WNHNN and CDR2 is SYGVQD (reference sequence). DNA for the CDR3: TGCGCCAGCAGTGAGTCACAGGGCCGCGGCTACACCTTC. It is translated as CASSESQGRGYTF.

This clone appeared once. This chain uses TRBV19 with TRBJ2-1, with no clear D. Germline V lookup: CDR1 LNHDA, CDR2 SQIVND (reference sequence). The CDR3 has 13 residues. Trimming took off 6 bases at V and 9 bases at J, with 15 bases between the two ends. The CDR3 region has the DNA TGTGCCAGTAGCCCCAGACTCCTAGGTGAGCAGTTCTTC. It is translated as CASSPRLLGEQFF.

This chain uses TRBV5-5 with TRBJ1-2; D is uncertain. CDR1 is SGHKS, CDR2 YYEKEE, per germline (reference sequence). Trimming removed 6 bases at V and 8 bases at J, with 11 bases between. This CDR3 comprises 11 residues. The CDR3 nucleotides read TGTGCCAGCAAAGCGTTTACGGGCTACACCTTC. Translation: CASKAFTGYTF.

The chain uses TRBV19 and TRBJ2-1, with a weak D call TRBD1 (5 bases). CDR3 length: 13 amino acids. Trimming cost V 6 bases and J 4 bases, with 10 bases left between them. Germline V CDR1 and CDR2: LNHDA, SQIVND (reference sequence). The CDR3 protein is CASSPQGYNEQFF. For the CDR3, the DNA is TGTGCCAGTAGCCCGCAGGGTTACAATGAGCAGTTCTTC.

The rearrangement uses TRBV2 and TRBJ1-1; D remains unclear. CDR1 SNHLY and CDR2 FYNNEI come from the germline V gene. CDR3 length: 14 amino acids. V was trimmed by 7 bases and J by 0 bases, leaving 12 bases between them. CDR3 in amino acids: CASKKVLMNTEAFF. CDR3 DNA: TGTGCCAGCAAAAAGGTTCTCATGAACACTGAAGCTTTCTTT.

V usage is TRBV10-3 and J usage is TRBJ2-1; tentative D call: TRBD2 (5 bases). The CDR3 covers 12 residues. CDR1 and CDR2 (germline): ENHRY, SYGVKD. V dropped 4 bases and J dropped 7 bases, with 8 bases sitting between them. CDR3 residues: CAISATGNEQFF. The CDR3 DNA is TGTGCCATCAGTGCTACGGGGAATGAGCAGTTCTTC.

The chain carries TRBV27 and TRBJ2-7; no firm D call. Looked up from germline, CDR1 is MNHEY and CDR2 is SMNVEV (reference sequence). CDR3 size: 15 residues. The V end lost 5 bases, the J end lost 0 bases, and 14 bases lay between the germline ends. The CDR3 sequence: CASSTTPRASYEQYF. The CDR3 bases are TGTGCCAGCAGTACAACCCCGAGAGCCTCCTACGAGCAGTACTTC.

The rearrangement links TRBV7-9 to TRBJ2-7, with 9 positions matching TRBD2. The germline gives CDR1 SEHNR, CDR2 FQNEAQ (reference sequence). Germline trimming cut 4 bases from V and 4 bases from J; bases unmatched to any gene: 5. The CDR3 has 14 amino acids. CDR3 protein: CASSSLAGEYEQYF. In DNA form, the CDR3 reads TGTGCCAGCAGCTCACTAGCGGGCGAATACGAGCAGTACTTC. The full variable domain, completed using reference TRBV7-9 and TRBJ2-7, is DTGVSQNPRHKITKRGQNVTFRCDPISEHNRLYWYRQTLGQGPEFLTYFQNEAQLEKSRLLSDRFSAERPKGSFSTLEIQRTEQGDSAMYLCASSSLAGEYEQYFGPGTRLTVT.

This rearrangement joins TRBV2 to TRBJ2-1; TRBD2 matches at 7 bases. CDR3 length equals 15 residues. Germline values: CDR1 SNHLY, CDR2 FYNNEI. The V and J ends lost 7 bases and 5 bases, in that order; junction bases with no gene match: 11. This CDR3 is CASTPETSINNEQFF. CDR3 in DNA: TGTGCCAGCACCCCCGAGACTAGCATAAACAATGAGCAGTTCTTC.

V and J are TRBV13 and TRBJ2-3, with D possibly TRBD2 on 5 matching bases. Trimming left V 2 bases short and J 4 bases short, with 19 bases between. The CDR3 sequence is 17 residues long. Germline V gene sequence: CDR1 PRHDT, CDR2 FYEKMQ (reference sequence). The CDR3 DNA reads TGTGCCAGCAGCTTATTTGAGGGATTTACAGAGTCAGATACGCAGTATTTT. Its protein is CASSLFEGFTESDTQYF. The full variable domain, its missing parts supplied by reference TRBV13 and TRBJ2-3, is AAGVIQSPRHLIKEKRETATLKCYPIPRHDTVYWYQQGPGQDPQFLISFYEKMQSDKGSIPDRFSAQQFSDYHSELNMSSLELGDSALYFCASSLFEGFTESDTQYFGPGTRLTVL.

A single count supports this clone. The gene calls are TRBV5-1 and TRBJ1-4; D is ambiguous. Trimming shortened V by 0 bases and J by 3 bases, and 15 bases separated the two germline ends. This CDR3 contains 17 residues. Germline loops: CDR1 SGHRS, CDR2 YFSETQ. The CDR3 spells CASSLALRIEANEKLFF. CDR3 nucleotide sequence: TGCGCCAGCAGCTTGGCCTTACGGATTGAGGCTAATGAAAAACTGTTTTTT.

This clone was recorded once. The CDR3 sequence: CAWSGLPPTSNSTDTQYF. The CDR3 DNA reads as TGTGCCTGGAGTGGCCTACCTCCTACCTCTAATAGCACAGATACGCAGTATTTT. The chain joins TRBV30 to TRBJ2-3, with D unresolved. CDR3 length: 18 residues. With 1 base removed from V and 0 bases from J, the gap between germline ends came to 20 bases. Germline V gene data show CDR1 as GTSNPN and CDR2 as SVGIG (reference sequence). The full variable domain, its missing parts supplied by reference TRBV30 and TRBJ2-3, is SQTIHQWPATLVQPVGSPLSLECTVEGTSNPNLYWYRQAAGRGLQLLFYSVGIGQISSEVPQNLSASRPQDRQFILSSKKLLLSDSGFYLCAWSGLPPTSNSTDTQYFGPGTRLTVL.

The chain combines TRBV2 with TRBJ2-7; TRBD2 is a possible D gene (5 bases). The V end lost 8 bases, the J end lost 0 bases, and 11 bases lay between the germline ends. Germline CDR1 is SNHLY and CDR2 is FYNNEI. The CDR3 is 13 residues long. The CDR3 DNA reads TGTGCCAGCGCCGGTGGGAGCTCCTACGAGCAGTACTTC. Translating gives CASAGGSSYEQYF. Full variable domain (remainder filled in from reference TRBV2 and TRBJ2-7): EPEVTQTPSHQVTQMGQEVILRCVPISNHLYFYWYRQILGQKVEFLVSFYNNEISEKSEIFDDQFSVERPDGSNFTLKIRSTKLEDSAMYFCASAGGSSYEQYFGPGTRLTVT.

The chain recombines TRBV30 with TRBJ2-2; either TRBD1 or TRBD2 may supply D (5 bases each). This CDR3 is 14 amino acids long. V was trimmed by 3 bases and J by 6 bases, leaving 14 bases between them. Germline values: CDR1 GTSNPN, CDR2 SVGIG (reference sequence). CDR3 sequence reads: CAWRPGTASGELFF. The CDR3, as DNA: TGTGCCTGGAGACCAGGGACGGCCTCCGGGGAGCTGTTTTTT.

This rearrangement joins TRBV7-2 to TRBJ2-6; 7 positions agree with TRBD1. The CDR3 runs to 17 residues. Germline loops: CDR1 SGHTA, CDR2 FQGNSA. The V segment lost 3 bases and the J segment 0 bases; nucleotides outside the gene matches: 5. CDR3 residues: CASSLSGTASGANVLTF. CDR3 nucleotide sequence: TGTGCCAGCAGCTTGTCCGGGACAGCCTCTGGGGCCAACGTCCTGACTTTC.

CDR3 loop: CASSGGSQETQYF. CDR3 bases: TGTGCCAGCAGCGGGGGGTCCCAAGAGACCCAGTACTTC. The chain uses TRBV28 and TRBJ2-5; 7 nucleotides agree with TRBD2. Germline CDR1 is MDHEN and CDR2 is SYDVKM. The CDR3 has 13 residues. The junction had 2 bases not matched to a gene; V was cut back by 6 bases and J by 1 base.